This T cell receptor beta chain originates from a study of cytomegalovirus exposure and HLA in healthy donors. CDR3 length: 14 amino acids. Trimming took off 3 bases at V and 2 bases at J, with 10 bases between the two ends. Germline V gene lookup returns CDR1 LGHNA and CDR2 YNFKEQ. The assay was immunoSEQ multiplex PCR, and TCRdb's table has in-frame clones only and misses some. The sample consists of 190,000 or so clones, about 80% of them appearing once. The receptor's source is a woman aged 18 to 35 in good health and CMV-seropositive. What was sequenced was PBMCs. This sequence joins TRBV4-2 and TRBJ2-5; D is possibly TRBD2 (5 bases). The CDR3 DNA reads as TGTGCCAGCAGCCACGGACTGGTTCAAGAGACCCAGTACTTC. Its translation is CASSHGLVQETQYF.